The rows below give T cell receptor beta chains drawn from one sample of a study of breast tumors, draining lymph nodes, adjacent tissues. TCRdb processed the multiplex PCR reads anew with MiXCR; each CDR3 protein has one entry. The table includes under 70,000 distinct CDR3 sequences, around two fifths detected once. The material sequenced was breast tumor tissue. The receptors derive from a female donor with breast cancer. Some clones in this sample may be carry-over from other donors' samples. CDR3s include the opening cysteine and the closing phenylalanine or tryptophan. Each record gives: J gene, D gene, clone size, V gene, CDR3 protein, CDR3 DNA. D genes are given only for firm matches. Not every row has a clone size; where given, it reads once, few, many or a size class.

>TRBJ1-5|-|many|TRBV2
CASSSDRPGNQPQHF
TGTGCCAGCAGTTCTGACAGACCGGGCAATCAGCCCCAGCATTTT
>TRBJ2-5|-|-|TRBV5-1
CASSRGGAETQYF
TGCGCCAGCTCGAGGGGGGGCGCTGAGACCCAGTACTTC
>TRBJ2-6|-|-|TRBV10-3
CAISESSPITKMLGLCSGANVLTF
TGTGCCATCAGTGAGTCGAGTCCCATCACCAAAATGCTGGGGCTGTGCTCTGGGGCCAACGTCCTGACTTTC
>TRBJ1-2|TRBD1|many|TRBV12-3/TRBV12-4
CASSNDRGQYGYTF
TGTGCCAGCAGCAATGACAGGGGACAATATGGCTACACCTTC
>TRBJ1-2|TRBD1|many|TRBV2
CASSEVATGGNYGYTF
TGTGCCAGCAGTGAAGTTGCGACAGGGGGAAACTATGGCTACACCTTC
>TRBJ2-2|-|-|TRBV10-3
CAISAASGTGNTGELFF
TGTGCCATCAGCGCAGCTAGCGGGACAGGGAACACCGGGGAGCTGTTTTTT
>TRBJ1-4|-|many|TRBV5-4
CASSASAATNEKLFF
TGTGCCAGCAGCGCCTCAGCAGCAACTAATGAAAAACTGTTTTTT
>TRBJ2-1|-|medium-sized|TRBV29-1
CSVDGHLNEQFF
TGCAGCGTTGACGGACACCTCAATGAGCAGTTCTTC
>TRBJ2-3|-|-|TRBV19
CASSIVGRADTQYF
TGTGCCAGTAGTATAGTGGGCAGGGCGGATACGCAGTATTTT
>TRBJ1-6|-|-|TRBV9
CASSVEGVNSPLPF
TGTGCCAGCAGCGTCGAAGGCGTTAACTCCCCCCTCCCCTTT
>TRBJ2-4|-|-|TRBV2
CASRGTKNIQYF
TGTGCCAGCAGAGGGACCAAAAACATTCAGTACTTC
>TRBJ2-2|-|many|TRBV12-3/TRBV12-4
CASSLYGVPGELFF
TGTGCCAGCAGTTTATATGGGGTCCCCGGGGAGCTGTTTTTT
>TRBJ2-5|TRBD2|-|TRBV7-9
CASSLEDPNTGRAGETQYF
TGTGCCAGCAGCTTAGAGGACCCCAACACCGGGAGGGCCGGGGAGACCCAGTACTTC
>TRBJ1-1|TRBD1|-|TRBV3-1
CASRVRQGATEAFF
TGTGCCAGCAGAGTTAGACAGGGGGCTACTGAAGCTTTCTTT
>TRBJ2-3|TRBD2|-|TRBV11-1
CASSSSGSTDTQYF
TGTGCCAGCAGCTCTAGCGGGAGCACAGATACGCAGTATTTT
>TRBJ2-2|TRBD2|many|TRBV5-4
CASSLWGGVSGELFF
TGTGCCAGCAGCTTATGGGGGGGGGTTTCCGGGGAGCTGTTTTTT
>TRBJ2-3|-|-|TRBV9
CASSAGIPSSYNEQYF
TGTGCCAGCAGCGCAGGGATTCCGAGCTCCTACAATGAGCAGTATTTT
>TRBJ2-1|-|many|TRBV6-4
CASSDIATRSYNEQFF
TGTGCCAGCAGTGACATTGCAACCCGCTCCTACAATGAGCAGTTCTTC
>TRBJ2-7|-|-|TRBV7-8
CASSGEGHGPYEQYF
TGTGCCAGCAGCGGGGAGGGACACGGACCCTACGAGCAGTACTTC
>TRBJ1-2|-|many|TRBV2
CASSIRQVTDGYTF
TGTGCCAGCAGTATTAGACAGGTTACGGATGGCTACACCTTC
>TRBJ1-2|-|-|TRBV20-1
CSATEVSGGGYTF
TGCAGTGCTACCGAAGTCTCAGGAGGAGGCTACACCTTC
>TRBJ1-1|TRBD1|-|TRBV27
CASSPRTGSFSEAFF
TGTGCCAGCAGTCCCCGGACAGGTTCTTTCTCGGAAGCTTTCTTT
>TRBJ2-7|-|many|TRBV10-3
CASARSPYEQYF
TGTGCCTCAGCGCGCTCCCCCTACGAGCAGTACTTC
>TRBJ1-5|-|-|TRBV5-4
CASSYSRLAGGGETQHF
TGTGCCAGCAGTTACTCTCGACTAGCGGGGGGGGGAGAGACCCAGCATTTT
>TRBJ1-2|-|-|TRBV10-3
CAIRRETLTSYTF
TGTGCCATCAGGAGGGAGACCTTGACGAGCTACACCTTC
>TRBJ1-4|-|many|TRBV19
CASSIVLATNEKLFF
TGTGCCAGTAGTATTGTGTTAGCAACTAATGAAAAACTGTTTTTT
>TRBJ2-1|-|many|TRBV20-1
CSARGVTLLNEQFF
TGCAGTGCTAGAGGTGTCACCCTTTTAAATGAGCAGTTCTTC
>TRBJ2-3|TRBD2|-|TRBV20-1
CSARTSGRDTQYF
TGCAGTGCTAGGACTAGCGGTCGGGATACGCAGTATTTT
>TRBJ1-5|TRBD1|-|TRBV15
CATSRGGQPNQPQHF
TGTGCCACCAGCAGAGGGGGACAGCCAAATCAGCCCCAGCATTTT
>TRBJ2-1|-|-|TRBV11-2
CASSGTEGAYNGQFF
TGTGCCAGTAGCGGGACTGAGGGGGCCTACAATGGGCAGTTCTTC
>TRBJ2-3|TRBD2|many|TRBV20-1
CSARVGGGADTQYF
TGCAGTGCTAGAGTGGGGGGAGGGGCAGATACGCAGTATTTT
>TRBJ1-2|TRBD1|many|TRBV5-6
CASSLVYTGVGGYTF
TGTGCCAGCAGCTTGGTGTACACAGGGGTCGGTGGCTACACCTTC